This TCR beta chain is from a study of shared clonotypes between healthy human individuals. Study-level findings and limits: Estimated richness was generally greater in naive than memory subsets.

Naive-designated CD8 cells lacked CD45RO, were positively enriched for CCR7, and omitted terminally differentiated effector memory CD45RA+ cells. Those who donated were healthy HIV-negative adults, with no recent acute infections or vaccinations reported. To note about this clone: Its matching antigen is unknown.

Produced via immunoSEQ multiplex PCR; TCRdb's table is partial and in-frame only. The sample comprises about 2 million clones, about 95% of which are singletons, and 0.95% to 1.5% rests with the top ten. Germline assignment: CDR1 LGHNT and CDR2 FRNRAP. Trimming removed 3 bases from V and 1 base from J, with 9 bases in between. The CDR3 sequence is 14 residues long. The TCR originated in a young man in good health. The chain combines TRBV12-5 with TRBJ1-1, with a possible D match to TRBD1 (6 bases). The sequenced sample consisted of naive CD8+ T cells sorted from blood. CDR3 sequence: CASGFQGRNTEAFF. The CDR3 region has the DNA TGTGCTAGTGGTTTTCAGGGGCGGAACACTGAAGCTTTCTTT.